This passage covers 10 T cell receptor beta chains from one sample sequenced in a study of breast tumors, draining lymph nodes, adjacent tissues. TCRdb re-derived calls from the multiplex PCR reads in MiXCR, one entry per CDR3 protein. The table shows 60,000 to 75,000 distinct CDR3 sequences, with 57% occurring only once. Sequenced material: breast tumor tissue. The source is a female donor with breast cancer. Some clones in this sample may be carry-over from other donors' samples.

The V and J genes are TRBV4-3 and TRBJ1-4; D might be TRBD1 (5 bases). The CDR3 length is 16 residues. Trimming stripped 4 bases from V and 0 bases from J, with 12 bases between. Per the germline V gene, CDR1 is LGHNA and CDR2 is YSLEER. CDR3 sequence: CASSPGTDPTNEKLFF. CDR3 nucleotides: TGCGCCAGCAGCCCAGGGACCGACCCAACTAATGAAAAACTGTTTTTT.

This clonotype appeared a few times. Being one base from a much bigger clone, this may be a read error. The chain has TRBV19 and TRBJ1-2; D ambiguous. The CDR3 extends over 18 amino acids. Germline CDR1 reads LNHDA; CDR2 reads SQIVND (reference sequence). CDR3 sequence reads: CASSLSKAVSEFNYGSTF. CDR3 bases: TGTGCCAGTAGCCTTAGTAAGGCCGTCTCTGAATTTAACTATGGCTCCACCTTC.

This clonotype has at least ten counts. This chain uses TRBV7-3 with TRBJ2-3, with TRBD2 identical over 16 bases. The germline V gene has CDR1 SGHTA and CDR2 FQGTGA. With V trimmed by 3 bases and J by 5 bases, 8 bases remained unmatched. This CDR3 has 18 residues. The CDR3 region is CASSFFPGLAGGGDTQYF. The CDR3 nucleotides read TGTGCCAGCAGCTTCTTCCCGGGACTAGCGGGGGGGGGAGATACGCAGTATTTT.

In this sample, this clonotype turned up once. V gene TRBV6-5 combines with J gene TRBJ2-7; the D gene is possibly TRBD1 (6 bases). In germline, CDR1 is MNHEY, CDR2 SVGAGI. V was shortened by 6 bases and J by 6 bases, with 12 bases between the two germline ends. The CDR3 is 12 residues long. CDR3 residues: CASSRGGFEQYF. The CDR3 nucleotides are TGTGCCAGCAGCAGAGGGGGTTTCGAGCAGTACTTC.

This clonotype is large (0.1 to 1%) within its sample. The genes are TRBV20-1 and TRBJ2-7; 10 nucleotides agree with TRBD1. This CDR3 comprises 15 residues. Germline V lookup: CDR1 DFQATT, CDR2 SNEGSKA (reference sequence). The junction had 6 bases not matched to a gene; V was cut back by 1 base and J by 3 bases. For the CDR3, the DNA is TGCAGTGCTAGAGGGGACAGGGGTCTGGGCTACGAGCAGTACTTC. Translating gives CSARGDRGLGYEQYF.

The chain has TRBV3-1 and TRBJ2-3; no clear D gene. The CDR3 contains 12 residues. Germline V gene data show CDR1 as LGHDT and CDR2 as YNNKEL (reference sequence). V shed 4 bases and J shed 6 bases, with 8 bases lying between them. For the CDR3, the DNA is TGTGCCAGCAGCCCAGGACCCGATACGCAGTATTTT. Protein sequence: CASSPGPDTQYF.

J is TRBJ2-1 and V is TRBV24-1; 7 positions agree with TRBD1. Germline V gene data show CDR1 as KGHDR and CDR2 as SFDVKD. This CDR3 has 15 amino acids. After removal of 5 bases from V and 0 bases from J, the junction contained 3 bases not matched to a gene. CDR3 in DNA: TGTGCCACCAGTGCAAACAGGGGCTCCTACAATGAGCAGTTCTTC. Amino acids: CATSANRGSYNEQFF.

The chain joins TRBV10-2 to TRBJ2-7; TRBD2 aligns across 10 bases. Unmatched junction bases numbered 14, after V lost 7 bases and J lost 8 bases. CDR3 length equals 15 residues. Germline V gene data show CDR1 as WSHSY and CDR2 as SAAADI. Here the CDR3 reads CASTLAGDGDRKQYF. The CDR3 bases are TGCGCCAGCACCCTAGCGGGAGATGGGGATAGGAAGCAGTACTTC.

The V call is TRBV29-1, the J call TRBJ1-6, with no clear D. V gave up 5 bases and J gave up 11 bases, with 13 bases separating them. CDR3 size: 12 residues. Germline loops: CDR1 SQVTM, CDR2 ANQGSEA. CDR3 protein: CSVLGGHAPLHF. CDR3 coding DNA: TGCAGCGTTCTCGGTGGCCATGCACCCCTCCACTTT.

The rearrangement joins TRBV7-2 to TRBJ2-7, with 9 bases identical to TRBD2. The CDR3 runs 17 residues. Germline trimming cut 1 base from V and 10 bases from J; bases unmatched to any gene: 17. Germline CDR1 and CDR2: SGHTA and FQGNSA. The CDR3 nucleotides are TGTGCCAGCAGCTTAGATCGCGGGGGGGCAAGGGGGGAGCCCCAGTACTTC. Amino acids: CASSLDRGGARGEPQYF.